The present TCR beta chain was sequenced within a study of cytomegalovirus exposure and HLA in healthy donors. With 60 Vbeta and 13 Jbeta primers, the PCR was carried out. TCRdb keeps only in-frame clones here, not all; method: immunoSEQ multiplex PCR. The data contain approximately 79,000 clones, about four fifths of them singletons. The CDR3 consists of 15 residues. V dropped 4 bases and J dropped 7; count of bases not matched to a gene: 11. Germline V lookup: CDR1 MNHEY, CDR2 SMNVEV (reference sequence). The sequence was obtained from a male donor in good health and CMV-seropositive. V and J are TRBV27 and TRBJ1-2, with 8 bases that match TRBD1. The sample consisted of PBMCs. The CDR3 region has the DNA TGTGCCAGCAGTTATGGGGGGCAGGGGGCGCTTGGCTACACCTTC. Translated: CASSYGGQGALGYTF.